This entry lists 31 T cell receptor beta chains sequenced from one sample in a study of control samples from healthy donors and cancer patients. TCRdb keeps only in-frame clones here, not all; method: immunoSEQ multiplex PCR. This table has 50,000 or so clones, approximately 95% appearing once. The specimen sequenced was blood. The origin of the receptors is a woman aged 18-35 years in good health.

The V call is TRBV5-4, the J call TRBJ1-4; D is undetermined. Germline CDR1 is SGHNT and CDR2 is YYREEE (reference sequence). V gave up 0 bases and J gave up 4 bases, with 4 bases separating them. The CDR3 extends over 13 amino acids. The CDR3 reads CASSLGLNEKLFF. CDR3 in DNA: TGTGCCAGCAGCTTGGGACTTAATGAAAAACTGTTTTTT.

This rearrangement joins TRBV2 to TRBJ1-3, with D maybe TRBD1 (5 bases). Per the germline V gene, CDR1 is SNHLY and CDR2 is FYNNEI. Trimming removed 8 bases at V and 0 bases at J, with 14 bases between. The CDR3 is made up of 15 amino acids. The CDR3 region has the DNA TGTGCCAGCGGGGCAGGGTCCCTCTCTGGAAACACCATATATTTT. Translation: CASGAGSLSGNTIYF. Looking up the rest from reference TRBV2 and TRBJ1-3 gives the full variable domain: EPEVTQTPSHQVTQMGQEVILRCVPISNHLYFYWYRQILGQKVEFLVSFYNNEISEKSEIFDDQFSVERPDGSNFTLKIRSTKLEDSAMYFCASGAGSLSGNTIYFGEGSWLTVV.

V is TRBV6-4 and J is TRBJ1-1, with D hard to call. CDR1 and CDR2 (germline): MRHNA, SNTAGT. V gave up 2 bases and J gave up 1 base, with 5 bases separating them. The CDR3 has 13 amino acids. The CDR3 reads CASSDQENTEAFF. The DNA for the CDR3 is TGTGCCAGCAGTGACCAGGAGAACACTGAAGCTTTCTTT.

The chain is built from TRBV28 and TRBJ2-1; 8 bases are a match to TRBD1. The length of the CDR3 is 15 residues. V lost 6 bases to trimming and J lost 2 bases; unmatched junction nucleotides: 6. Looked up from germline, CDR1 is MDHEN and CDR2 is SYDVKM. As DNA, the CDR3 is TGTGCCAGCAGCAAAGGGGACAGGACCTACAATGAGCAGTTCTTC. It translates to CASSKGDRTYNEQFF.

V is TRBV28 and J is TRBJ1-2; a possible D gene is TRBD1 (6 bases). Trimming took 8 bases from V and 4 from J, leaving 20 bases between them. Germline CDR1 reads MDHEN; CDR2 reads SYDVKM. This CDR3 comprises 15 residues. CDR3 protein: CASLSITGPIYGYTF. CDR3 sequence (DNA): TGTGCCAGCCTATCGATTACAGGGCCGATCTATGGCTACACCTTC.

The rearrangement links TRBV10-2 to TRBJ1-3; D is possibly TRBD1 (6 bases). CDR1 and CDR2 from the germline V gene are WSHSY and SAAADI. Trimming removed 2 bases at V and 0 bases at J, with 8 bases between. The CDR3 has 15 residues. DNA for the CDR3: TGCGCCAGCAGTGAGCGCAGGGGCTCTGGAAACACCATATATTTT. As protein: CASSERRGSGNTIYF.

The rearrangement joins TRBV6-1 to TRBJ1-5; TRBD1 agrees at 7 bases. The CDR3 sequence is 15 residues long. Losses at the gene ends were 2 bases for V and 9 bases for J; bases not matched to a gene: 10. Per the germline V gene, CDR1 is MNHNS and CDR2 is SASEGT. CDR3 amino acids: CASSEFRQGTRPQHF. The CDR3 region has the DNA TGTGCCAGCAGTGAATTTCGACAGGGCACCCGGCCCCAGCATTTT.

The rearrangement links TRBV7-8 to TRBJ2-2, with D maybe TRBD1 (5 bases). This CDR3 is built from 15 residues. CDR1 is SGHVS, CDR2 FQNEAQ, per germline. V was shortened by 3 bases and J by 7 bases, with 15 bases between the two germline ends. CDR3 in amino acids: CASSFPTRQFGELFF. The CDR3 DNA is TGTGCCAGCAGCTTTCCGACCCGACAGTTCGGGGAGCTGTTTTTT.

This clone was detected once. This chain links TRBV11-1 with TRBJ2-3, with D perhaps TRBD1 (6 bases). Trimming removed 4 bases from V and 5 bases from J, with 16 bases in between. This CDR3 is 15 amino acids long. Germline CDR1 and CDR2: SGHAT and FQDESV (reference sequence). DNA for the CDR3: TGTGCCAGCAGCTCTGAACTGACAGGTAGAGATACGCAGTATTTT. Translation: CASSSELTGRDTQYF.

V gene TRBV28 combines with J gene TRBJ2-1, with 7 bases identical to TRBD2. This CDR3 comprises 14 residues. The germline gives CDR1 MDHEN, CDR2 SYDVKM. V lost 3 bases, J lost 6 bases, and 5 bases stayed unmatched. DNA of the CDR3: TGTGCCAGCAGTTTGACTGGGGAGGGCAATGAGCAGTTCTTC. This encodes CASSLTGEGNEQFF.

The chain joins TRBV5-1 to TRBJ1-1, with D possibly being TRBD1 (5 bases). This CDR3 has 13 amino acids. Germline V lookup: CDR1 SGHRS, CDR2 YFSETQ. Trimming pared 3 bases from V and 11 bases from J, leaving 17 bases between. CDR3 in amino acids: CASSYYQTEPAFF. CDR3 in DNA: TGCGCCAGCAGCTATTACCAGACAGAACCCGCTTTCTTT.

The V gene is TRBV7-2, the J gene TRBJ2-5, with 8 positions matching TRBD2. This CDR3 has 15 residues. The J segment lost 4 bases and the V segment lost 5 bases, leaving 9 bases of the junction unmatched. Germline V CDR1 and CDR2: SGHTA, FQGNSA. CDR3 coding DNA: TGTGCCAGCAGCCTACGACTAGCGAGGGGAGAGACCCAGTACTTC. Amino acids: CASSLRLARGETQYF.

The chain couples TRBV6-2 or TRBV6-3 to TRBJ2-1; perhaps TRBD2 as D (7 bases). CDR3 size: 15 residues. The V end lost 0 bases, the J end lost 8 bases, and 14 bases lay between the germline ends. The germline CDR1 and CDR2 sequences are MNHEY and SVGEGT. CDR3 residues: CASSYSGGGGDEQFF. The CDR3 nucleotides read TGTGCCAGCAGTTACTCTGGCGGGGGCGGAGATGAGCAGTTCTTC.

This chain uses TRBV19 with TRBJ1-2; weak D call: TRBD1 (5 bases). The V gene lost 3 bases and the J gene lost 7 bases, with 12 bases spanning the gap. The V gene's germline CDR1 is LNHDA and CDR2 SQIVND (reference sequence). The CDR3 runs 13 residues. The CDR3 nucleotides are TGTGCCAGTAGTATTGATCGGGGCGGTGGCTACACCTTC. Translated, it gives CASSIDRGGGYTF.

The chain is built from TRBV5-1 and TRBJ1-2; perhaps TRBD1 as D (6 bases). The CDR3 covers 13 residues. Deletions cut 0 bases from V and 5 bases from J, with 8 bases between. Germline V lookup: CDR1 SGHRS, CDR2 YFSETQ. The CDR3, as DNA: TGCGCCAGCAGCTTGGAGGGGGGTTATGGCTACACCTTC. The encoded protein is CASSLEGGYGYTF.

CDR3 sequence: CASSSPLRPQHF. The CDR3 nucleotides are TGTGCCAGCAGCTCCCCATTAAGGCCCCAGCATTTT. The V call is TRBV7-2, the J call TRBJ1-5; unclear D gene. The CDR3 contains 12 residues. Germline V gives CDR1 SGHTA, CDR2 FQGNSA. The V end was cut by 4 bases, the J end by 9 bases, with 10 bases between.

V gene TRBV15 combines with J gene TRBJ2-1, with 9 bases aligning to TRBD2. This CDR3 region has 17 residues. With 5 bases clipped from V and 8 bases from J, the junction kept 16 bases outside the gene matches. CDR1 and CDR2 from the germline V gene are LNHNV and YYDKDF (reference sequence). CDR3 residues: CATSGTTGTSFNHEQFF. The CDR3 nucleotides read TGTGCCACCAGCGGTACTACCGGGACTAGCTTTAACCATGAGCAGTTCTTC.

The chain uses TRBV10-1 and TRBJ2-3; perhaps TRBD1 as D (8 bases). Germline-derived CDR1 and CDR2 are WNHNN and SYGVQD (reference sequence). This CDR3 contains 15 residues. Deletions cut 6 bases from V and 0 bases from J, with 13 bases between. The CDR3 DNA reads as TGCGCCAGCAGCGAACAGGGGGGGAGCACAGATACGCAGTATTTT. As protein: CASSEQGGSTDTQYF.

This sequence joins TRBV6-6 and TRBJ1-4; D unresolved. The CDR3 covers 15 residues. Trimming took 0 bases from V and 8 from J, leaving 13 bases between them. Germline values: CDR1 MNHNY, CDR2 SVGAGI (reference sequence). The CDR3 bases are TGTGCCAGCAGTTACTCGAGGTTGAATGGGGAAAAACTGTTTTTT. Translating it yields CASSYSRLNGEKLFF.

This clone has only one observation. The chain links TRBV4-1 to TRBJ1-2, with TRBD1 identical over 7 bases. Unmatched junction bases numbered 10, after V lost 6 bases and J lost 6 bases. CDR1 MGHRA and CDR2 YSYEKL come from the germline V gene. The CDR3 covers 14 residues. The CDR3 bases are TGCGCCAGCAGACGGACCGGGACAGAACATGGCTACACCTTC. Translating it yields CASRRTGTEHGYTF.

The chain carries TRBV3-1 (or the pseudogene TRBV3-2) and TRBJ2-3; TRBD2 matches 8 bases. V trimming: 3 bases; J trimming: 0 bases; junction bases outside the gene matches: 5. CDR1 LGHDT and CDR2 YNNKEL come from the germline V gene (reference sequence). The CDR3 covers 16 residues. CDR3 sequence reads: CASSHGSGGSTDTQYF. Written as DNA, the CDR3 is TGTGCCAGCAGCCACGGGTCGGGGGGGAGCACAGATACGCAGTATTTT.

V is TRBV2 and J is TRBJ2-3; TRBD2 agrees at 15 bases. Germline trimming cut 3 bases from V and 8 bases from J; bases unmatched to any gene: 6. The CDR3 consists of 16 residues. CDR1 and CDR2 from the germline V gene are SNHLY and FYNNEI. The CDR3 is CASSDLGLAGGGTQYF. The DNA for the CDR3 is TGTGCCAGCAGTGACCTGGGACTAGCGGGGGGAGGTACGCAGTATTTT.

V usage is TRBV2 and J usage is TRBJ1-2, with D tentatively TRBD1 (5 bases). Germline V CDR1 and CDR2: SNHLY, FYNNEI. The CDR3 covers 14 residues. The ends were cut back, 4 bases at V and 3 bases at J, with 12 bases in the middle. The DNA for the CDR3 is TGTGCCAGCAGTGTGGGGCGGAGCTACTATGGCTACACCTTC. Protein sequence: CASSVGRSYYGYTF. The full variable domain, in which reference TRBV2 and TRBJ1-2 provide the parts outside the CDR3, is EPEVTQTPSHQVTQMGQEVILRCVPISNHLYFYWYRQILGQKVEFLVSFYNNEISEKSEIFDDQFSVERPDGSNFTLKIRSTKLEDSAMYFCASSVGRSYYGYTFGSGTRLTVV.

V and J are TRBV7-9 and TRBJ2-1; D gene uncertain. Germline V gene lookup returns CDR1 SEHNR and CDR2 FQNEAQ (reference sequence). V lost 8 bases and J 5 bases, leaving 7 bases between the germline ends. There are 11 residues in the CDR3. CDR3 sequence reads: CASVRDNEQFF. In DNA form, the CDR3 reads TGTGCCAGCGTTCGGGACAATGAGCAGTTCTTC. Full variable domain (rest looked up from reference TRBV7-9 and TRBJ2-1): DTGVSQNPRHKITKRGQNVTFRCDPISEHNRLYWYRQTLGQGPEFLTYFQNEAQLEKSRLLSDRFSAERPKGSFSTLEIQRTEQGDSAMYLCASVRDNEQFFGPGTRLTVL.

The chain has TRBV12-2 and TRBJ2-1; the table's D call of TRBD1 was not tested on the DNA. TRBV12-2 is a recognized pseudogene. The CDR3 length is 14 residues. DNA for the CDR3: TGTGCAAGTCGCTACCCCCCGCCAGTCATGGTGCAGTTCTTC. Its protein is CASRYPPPVMVQFF.

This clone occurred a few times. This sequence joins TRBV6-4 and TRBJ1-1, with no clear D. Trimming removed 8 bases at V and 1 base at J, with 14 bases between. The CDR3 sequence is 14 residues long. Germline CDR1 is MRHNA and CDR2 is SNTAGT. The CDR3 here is CASSPTPKNTEAFF. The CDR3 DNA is TGTGCCAGCTCGCCGACCCCGAAGAACACTGAAGCTTTCTTT.

CDR3 in DNA: TGTGCCAGCAGTGAGACAGGGGGGAACTATGGCTACACCTTC. Translating gives CASSETGGNYGYTF. The chain recombines TRBV2 with TRBJ1-2; 9 bases line up with TRBD1. CDR1 and CDR2 (germline): SNHLY, FYNNEI. The CDR3 loop spans 14 amino acids. V gave up 3 bases and J gave up 2 bases; unmatched junction bases: 1.

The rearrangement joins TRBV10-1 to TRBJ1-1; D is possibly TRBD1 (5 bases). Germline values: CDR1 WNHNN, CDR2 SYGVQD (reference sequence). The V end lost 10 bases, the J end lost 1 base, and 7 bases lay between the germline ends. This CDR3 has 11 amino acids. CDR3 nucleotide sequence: TGCGCCACCGGGACGAACACTGAAGCTTTCTTT. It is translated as CATGTNTEAFF.

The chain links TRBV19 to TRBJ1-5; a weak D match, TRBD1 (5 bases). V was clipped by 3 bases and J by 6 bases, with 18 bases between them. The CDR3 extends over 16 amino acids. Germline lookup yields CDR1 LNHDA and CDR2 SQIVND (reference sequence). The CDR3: CASSISPVGRIQPQHF. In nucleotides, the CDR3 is TGTGCCAGTAGTATCTCCCCCGTGGGGCGGATTCAGCCCCAGCATTTT.

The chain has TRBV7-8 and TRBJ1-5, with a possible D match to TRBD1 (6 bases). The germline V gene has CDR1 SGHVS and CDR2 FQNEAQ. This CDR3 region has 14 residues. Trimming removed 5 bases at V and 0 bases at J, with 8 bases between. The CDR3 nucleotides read TGTGCCAGCAGCCCACAGGGTAGCAATCAGCCCCAGCATTTT. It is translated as CASSPQGSNQPQHF.

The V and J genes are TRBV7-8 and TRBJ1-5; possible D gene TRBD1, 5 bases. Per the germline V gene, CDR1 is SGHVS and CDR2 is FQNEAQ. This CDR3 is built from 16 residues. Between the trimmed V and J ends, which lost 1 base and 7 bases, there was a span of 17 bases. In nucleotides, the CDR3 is TGTGCCAGCAGCTTAGAATGGGGACCTCGTAGCCAGCCCCAGCATTTT. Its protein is CASSLEWGPRSQPQHF.